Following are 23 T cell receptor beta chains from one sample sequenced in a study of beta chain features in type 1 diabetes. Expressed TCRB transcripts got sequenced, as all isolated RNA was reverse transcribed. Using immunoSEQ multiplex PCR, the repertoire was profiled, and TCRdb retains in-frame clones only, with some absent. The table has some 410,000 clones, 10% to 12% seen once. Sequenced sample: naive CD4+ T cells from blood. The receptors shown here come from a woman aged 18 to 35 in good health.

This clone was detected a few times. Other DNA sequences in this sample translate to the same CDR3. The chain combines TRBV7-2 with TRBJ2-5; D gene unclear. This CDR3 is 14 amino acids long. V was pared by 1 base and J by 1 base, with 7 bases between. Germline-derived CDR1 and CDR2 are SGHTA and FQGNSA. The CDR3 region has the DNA TGTGCCAGCAGCTTAGTAGGGTCCCAAGAGACCCAGTACTTC. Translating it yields CASSLVGSQETQYF.

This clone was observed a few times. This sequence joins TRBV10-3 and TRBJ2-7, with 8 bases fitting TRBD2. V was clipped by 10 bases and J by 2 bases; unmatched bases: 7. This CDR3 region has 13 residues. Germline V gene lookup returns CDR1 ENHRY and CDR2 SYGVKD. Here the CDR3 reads CATSRGGPYEQYV. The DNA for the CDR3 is TGTGCCACATCTCGGGGGGGCCCCTACGAGCAGTACGTC.

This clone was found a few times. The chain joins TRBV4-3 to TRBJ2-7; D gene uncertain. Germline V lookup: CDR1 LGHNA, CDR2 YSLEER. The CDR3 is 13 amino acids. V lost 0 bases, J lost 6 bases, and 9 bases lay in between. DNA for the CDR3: TGCGCCAGCAGCCAAGAGCTAGACTCCGAGCAGTACGTC. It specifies CASSQELDSEQYV.

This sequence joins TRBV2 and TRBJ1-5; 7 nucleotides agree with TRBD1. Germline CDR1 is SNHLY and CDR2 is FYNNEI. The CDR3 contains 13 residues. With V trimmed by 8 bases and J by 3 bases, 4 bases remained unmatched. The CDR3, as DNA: TGTGCCAGCGCGGGACAGTTCAATCAGCCCCAGCATTTT. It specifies CASAGQFNQPQHF.

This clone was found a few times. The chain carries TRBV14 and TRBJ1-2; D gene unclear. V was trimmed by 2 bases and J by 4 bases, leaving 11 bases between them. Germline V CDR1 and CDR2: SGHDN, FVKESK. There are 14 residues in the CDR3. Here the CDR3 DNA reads TGTGCCAGCAGCCAACTCCTACACTCCTATGGCTACACCTTC. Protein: CASSQLLHSYGYTF.

The CDR3 is CASSITGTAETQYF. The CDR3 DNA follows: TGTGCCAGTAGCATTACCGGGACTGCGGAGACCCAGTACTTC. The chain is built from TRBV19 and TRBJ2-5; D may be TRBD2 (6 bases). Trimming pared 6 bases from V and 5 bases from J, leaving 16 bases between. From germline, CDR1 is LNHDA and CDR2 SQIVND (reference sequence). The CDR3 is 14 residues long.

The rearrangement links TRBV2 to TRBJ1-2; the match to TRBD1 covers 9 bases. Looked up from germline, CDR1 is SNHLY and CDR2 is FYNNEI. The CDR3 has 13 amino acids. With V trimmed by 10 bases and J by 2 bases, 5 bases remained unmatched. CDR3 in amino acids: CATGTGKNYGYTF. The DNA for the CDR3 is TGTGCCACCGGGACAGGGAAAAACTATGGCTACACCTTC.

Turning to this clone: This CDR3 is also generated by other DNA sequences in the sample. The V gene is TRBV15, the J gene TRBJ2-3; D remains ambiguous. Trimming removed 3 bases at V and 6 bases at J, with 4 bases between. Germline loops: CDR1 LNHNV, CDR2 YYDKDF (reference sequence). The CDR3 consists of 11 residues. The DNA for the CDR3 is TGTGCCACCAGCAGTTACGATACGCAGTATTTT. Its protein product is CATSSYDTQYF.

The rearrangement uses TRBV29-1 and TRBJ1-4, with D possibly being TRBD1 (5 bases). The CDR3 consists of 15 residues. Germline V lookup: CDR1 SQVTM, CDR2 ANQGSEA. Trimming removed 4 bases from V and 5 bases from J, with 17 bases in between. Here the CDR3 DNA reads TGCAGCGTTGCTGGCAGGGTGGCGAACAATGAAAAACTGTTTTTT. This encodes CSVAGRVANNEKLFF.

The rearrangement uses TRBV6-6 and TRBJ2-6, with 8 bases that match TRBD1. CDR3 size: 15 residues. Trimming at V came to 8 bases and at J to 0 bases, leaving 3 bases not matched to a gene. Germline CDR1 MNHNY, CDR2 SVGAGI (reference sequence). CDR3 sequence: CASCTGGSGANVLTF. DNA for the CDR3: TGTGCCAGCTGCACAGGGGGCTCTGGGGCCAACGTCCTGACTTTC.

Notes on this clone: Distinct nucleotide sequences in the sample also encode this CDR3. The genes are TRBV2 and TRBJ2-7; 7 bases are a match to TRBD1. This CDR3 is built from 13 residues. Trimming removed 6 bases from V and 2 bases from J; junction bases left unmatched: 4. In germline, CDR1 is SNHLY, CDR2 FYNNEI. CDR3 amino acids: CASSRDRAYEQYV. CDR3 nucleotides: TGTGCCAGCAGCCGGGACAGAGCCTACGAGCAGTACGTC.

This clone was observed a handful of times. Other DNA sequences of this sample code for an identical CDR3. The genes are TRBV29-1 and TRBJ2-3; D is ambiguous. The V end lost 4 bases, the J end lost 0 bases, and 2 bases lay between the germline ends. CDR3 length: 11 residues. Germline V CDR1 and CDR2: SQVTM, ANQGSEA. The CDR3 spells CSVGSTDTQYF. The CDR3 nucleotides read TGCAGCGTTGGGAGCACAGATACGCAGTATTTT.

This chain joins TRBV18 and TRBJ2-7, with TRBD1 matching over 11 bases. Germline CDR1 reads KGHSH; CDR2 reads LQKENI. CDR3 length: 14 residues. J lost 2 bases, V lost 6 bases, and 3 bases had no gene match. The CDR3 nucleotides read TGTGCCAGCTCGTGGGACAGGGGGGCCTACGAGCAGTACTTC. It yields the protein CASSWDRGAYEQYF.

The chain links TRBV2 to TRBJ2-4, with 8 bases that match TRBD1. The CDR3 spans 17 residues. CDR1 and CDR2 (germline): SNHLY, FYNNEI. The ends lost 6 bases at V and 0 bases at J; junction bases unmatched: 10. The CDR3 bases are TGTGCCAGCAGGGGAGACAGGGGCAGACTAGCCAAAAACATTCAGTACTTC. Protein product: CASRGDRGRLAKNIQYF.

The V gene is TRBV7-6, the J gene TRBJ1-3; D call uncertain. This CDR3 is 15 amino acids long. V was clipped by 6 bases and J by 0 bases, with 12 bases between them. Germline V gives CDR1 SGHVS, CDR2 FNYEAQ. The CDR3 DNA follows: TGTGCCAGCAGTCCCTCGGGAAACTCTGGAAACACCATATATTTT. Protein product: CASSPSGNSGNTIYF.

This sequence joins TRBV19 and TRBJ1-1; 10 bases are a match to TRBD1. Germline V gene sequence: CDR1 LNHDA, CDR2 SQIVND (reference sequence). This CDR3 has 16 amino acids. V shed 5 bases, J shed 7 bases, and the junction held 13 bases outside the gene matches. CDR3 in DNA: TGTGCCAGTAGTGCTCGCCGACAGGGGGCGAGGGGTGAAGCTTTCTTT. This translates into CASSARRQGARGEAFF.

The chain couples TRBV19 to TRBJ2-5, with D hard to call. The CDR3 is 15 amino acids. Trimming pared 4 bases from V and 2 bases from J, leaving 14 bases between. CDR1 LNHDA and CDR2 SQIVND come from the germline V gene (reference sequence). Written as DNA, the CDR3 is TGTGCCAGTAGTACCCAAGGACGGATTCAAGAGACCCAGTACTTC. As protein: CASSTQGRIQETQYF.

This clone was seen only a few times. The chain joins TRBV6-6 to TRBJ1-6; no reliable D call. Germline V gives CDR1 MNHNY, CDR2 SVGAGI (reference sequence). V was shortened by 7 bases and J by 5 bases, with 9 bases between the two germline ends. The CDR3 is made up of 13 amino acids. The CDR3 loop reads CASNGRDNSPLHF. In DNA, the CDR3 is TGTGCCAGCAACGGGAGGGATAATTCACCCCTCCACTTT.

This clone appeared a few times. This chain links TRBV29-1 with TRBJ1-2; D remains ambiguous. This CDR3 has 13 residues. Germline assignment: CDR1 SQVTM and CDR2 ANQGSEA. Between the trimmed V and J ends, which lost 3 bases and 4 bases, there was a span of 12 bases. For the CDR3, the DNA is TGCAGCGTTGACCGCGCAGGACGCTATGGCTACACCTTC. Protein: CSVDRAGRYGYTF.

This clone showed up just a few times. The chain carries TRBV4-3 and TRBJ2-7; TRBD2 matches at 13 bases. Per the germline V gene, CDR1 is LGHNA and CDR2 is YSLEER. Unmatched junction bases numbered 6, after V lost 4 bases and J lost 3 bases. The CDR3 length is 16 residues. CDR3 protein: CASSRTGTSGNYEQYF. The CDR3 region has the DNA TGCGCCAGCAGCCGGACCGGGACTAGCGGGAACTACGAGCAGTACTTC.

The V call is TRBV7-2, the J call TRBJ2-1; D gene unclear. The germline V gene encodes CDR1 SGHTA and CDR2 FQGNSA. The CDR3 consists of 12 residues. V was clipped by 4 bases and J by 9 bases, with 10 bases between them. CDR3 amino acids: CASSSRIREQFF. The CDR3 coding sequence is TGTGCCAGCAGCTCCAGGATCCGTGAGCAGTTCTTC.

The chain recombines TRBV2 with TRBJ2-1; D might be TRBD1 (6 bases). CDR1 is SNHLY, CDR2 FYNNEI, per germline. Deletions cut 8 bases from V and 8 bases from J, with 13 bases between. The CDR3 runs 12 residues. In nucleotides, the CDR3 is TGTGCCAGCGGCGGACAGTCGGATGAGCAGTTCTTC. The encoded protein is CASGGQSDEQFF.

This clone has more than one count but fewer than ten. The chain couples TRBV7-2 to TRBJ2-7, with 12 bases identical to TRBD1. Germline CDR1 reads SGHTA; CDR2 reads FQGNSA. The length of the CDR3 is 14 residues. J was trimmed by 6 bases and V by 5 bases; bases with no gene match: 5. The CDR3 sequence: CASSHRDRGLEQYF. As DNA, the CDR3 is TGTGCCAGCAGCCACCGGGACAGGGGGCTCGAGCAGTACTTC.